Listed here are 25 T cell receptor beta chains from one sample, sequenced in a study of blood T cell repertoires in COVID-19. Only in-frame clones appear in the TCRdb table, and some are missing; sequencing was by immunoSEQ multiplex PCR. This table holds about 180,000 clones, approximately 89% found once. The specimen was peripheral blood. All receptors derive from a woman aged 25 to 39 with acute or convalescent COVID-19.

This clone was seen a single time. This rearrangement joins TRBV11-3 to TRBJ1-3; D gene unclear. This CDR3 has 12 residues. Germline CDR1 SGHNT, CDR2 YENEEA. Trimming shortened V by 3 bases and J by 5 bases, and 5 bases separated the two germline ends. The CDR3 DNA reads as TGTGCCAGCAGCTTGGGCAGAAACACCATATATTTT. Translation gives CASSLGRNTIYF.

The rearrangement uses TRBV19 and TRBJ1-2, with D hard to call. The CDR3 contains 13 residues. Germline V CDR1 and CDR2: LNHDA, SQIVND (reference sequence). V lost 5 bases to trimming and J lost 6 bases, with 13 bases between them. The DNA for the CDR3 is TGTGCCAGTAGTGGAGGATTTTACGATGGCTACACCTTC. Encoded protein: CASSGGFYDGYTF.

CDR3 loop: CASSYLGLGYEQYF. The DNA of the CDR3 is TGTGCCAGCAGTTACTTAGGACTCGGATACGAGCAGTACTTC. The chain links TRBV6-5 to TRBJ2-7; possibly TRBD2 for D (5 bases). This CDR3 is 14 amino acids long. Germline-derived CDR1 and CDR2 are MNHEY and SVGAGI. Trimming shortened V by 1 base and J by 4 bases, and 11 bases separated the two germline ends.

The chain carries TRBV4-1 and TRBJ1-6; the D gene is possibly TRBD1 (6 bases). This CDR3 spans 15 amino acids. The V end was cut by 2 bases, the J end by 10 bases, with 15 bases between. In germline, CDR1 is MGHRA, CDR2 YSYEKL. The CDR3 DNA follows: TGCGCCAGCAGCCAACTCGACAGGTCGGGATCACCCCTCCACTTT. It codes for CASSQLDRSGSPLHF.

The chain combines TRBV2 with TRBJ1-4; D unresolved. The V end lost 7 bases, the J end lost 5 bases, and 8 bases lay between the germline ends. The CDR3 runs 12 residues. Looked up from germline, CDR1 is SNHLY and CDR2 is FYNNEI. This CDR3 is CASKRENEKLFF. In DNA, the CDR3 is TGTGCCAGCAAGAGAGAGAATGAAAAACTGTTTTTT.

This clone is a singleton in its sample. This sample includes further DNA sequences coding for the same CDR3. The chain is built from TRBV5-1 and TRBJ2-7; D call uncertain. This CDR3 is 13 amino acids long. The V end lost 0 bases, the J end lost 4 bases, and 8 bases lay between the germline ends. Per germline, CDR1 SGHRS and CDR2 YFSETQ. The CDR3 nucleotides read TGCGCCAGCAGCTTGGCCGTGAGTTACGAGCAGTACTTC. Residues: CASSLAVSYEQYF.

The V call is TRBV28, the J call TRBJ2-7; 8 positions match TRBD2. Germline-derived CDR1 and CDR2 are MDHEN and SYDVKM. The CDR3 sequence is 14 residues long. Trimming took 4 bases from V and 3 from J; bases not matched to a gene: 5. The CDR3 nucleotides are TGTGCCAGCAGTTCACCGGGGGGGTACTACGAGCAGTACTTC. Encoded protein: CASSSPGGYYEQYF.

The DNA of the CDR3 is TGTGCCTGCCGGACAGGGGCGGCTTTCTTT. Translation: CACRTGAAFF. The J gene is TRBJ1-1, the V gene TRBV30, with 9 bases matching TRBD1. Germline lookup yields CDR1 GTSNPN and CDR2 SVGIG (reference sequence). J was trimmed by 11 bases and V by 6 bases; bases with no gene match: 4. CDR3 length: 10 amino acids.

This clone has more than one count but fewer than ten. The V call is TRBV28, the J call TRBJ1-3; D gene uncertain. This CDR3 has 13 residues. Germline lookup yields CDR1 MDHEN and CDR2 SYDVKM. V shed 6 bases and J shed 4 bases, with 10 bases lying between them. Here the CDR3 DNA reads TGTGCCAGCAGCGTAACAGCCGGAAACACCATATATTTT. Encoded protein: CASSVTAGNTIYF.

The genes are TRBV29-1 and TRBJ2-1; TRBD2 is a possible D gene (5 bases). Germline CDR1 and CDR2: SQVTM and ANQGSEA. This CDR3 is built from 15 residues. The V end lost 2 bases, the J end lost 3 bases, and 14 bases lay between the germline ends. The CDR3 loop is CSVELVTRNYNEQFF. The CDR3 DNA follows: TGCAGCGTTGAATTGGTCACTAGAAACTACAATGAGCAGTTCTTC.

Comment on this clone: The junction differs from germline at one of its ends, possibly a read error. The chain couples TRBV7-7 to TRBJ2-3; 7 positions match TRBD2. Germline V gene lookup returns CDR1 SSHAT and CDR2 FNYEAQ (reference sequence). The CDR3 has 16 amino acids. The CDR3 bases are TGTGCTAGCAGCTTAGGTGCAGCGGGACTCACAGATACGCAGTATTTT. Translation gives CASSLGAAGLTDTQYF.

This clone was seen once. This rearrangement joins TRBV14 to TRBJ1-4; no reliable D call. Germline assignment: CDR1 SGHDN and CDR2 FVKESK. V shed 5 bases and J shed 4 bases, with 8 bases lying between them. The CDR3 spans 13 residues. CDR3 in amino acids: CASSAQFNEKLFF. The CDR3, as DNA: TGTGCCAGCAGCGCACAGTTTAATGAAAAACTGTTTTTT.

CDR3 sequence: CASSEVTGTNTGELFF. Written as DNA, the CDR3 is TGTGCCAGCAGTGAAGTTACCGGGACTAACACCGGGGAGCTGTTTTTT. The chain employs TRBV6-1 and TRBJ2-2; TRBD2 might be the D (6 bases). The CDR3 loop spans 16 amino acids. The germline CDR1 and CDR2 sequences are MNHNS and SASEGT. V dropped 1 base and J dropped 2 bases, with 11 bases sitting between them.

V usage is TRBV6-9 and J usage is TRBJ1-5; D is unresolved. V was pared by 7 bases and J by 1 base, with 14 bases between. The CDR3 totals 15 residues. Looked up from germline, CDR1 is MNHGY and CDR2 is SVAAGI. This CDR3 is CASKGGIGSNQPQHF. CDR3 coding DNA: TGTGCCAGCAAGGGCGGGATAGGGAGCAATCAGCCCCAGCATTTT.

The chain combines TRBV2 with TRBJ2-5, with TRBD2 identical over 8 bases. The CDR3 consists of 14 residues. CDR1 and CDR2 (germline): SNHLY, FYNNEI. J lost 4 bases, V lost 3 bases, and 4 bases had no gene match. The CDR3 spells CASSDLAGGETQYF. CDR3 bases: TGTGCCAGCAGTGACCTAGCGGGTGGAGAGACCCAGTACTTC. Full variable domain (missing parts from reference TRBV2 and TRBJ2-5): EPEVTQTPSHQVTQMGQEVILRCVPISNHLYFYWYRQILGQKVEFLVSFYNNEISEKSEIFDDQFSVERPDGSNFTLKIRSTKLEDSAMYFCASSDLAGGETQYFGPGTRLLVL.

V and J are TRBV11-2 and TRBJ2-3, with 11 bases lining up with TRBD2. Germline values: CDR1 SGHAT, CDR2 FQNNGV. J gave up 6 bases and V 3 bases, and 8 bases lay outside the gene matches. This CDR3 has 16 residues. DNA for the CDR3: TGTGCCAGCAGCTTTACCCGGGCTAGCGGGGGGGATACGCAGTATTTT. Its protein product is CASSFTRASGGDTQYF.

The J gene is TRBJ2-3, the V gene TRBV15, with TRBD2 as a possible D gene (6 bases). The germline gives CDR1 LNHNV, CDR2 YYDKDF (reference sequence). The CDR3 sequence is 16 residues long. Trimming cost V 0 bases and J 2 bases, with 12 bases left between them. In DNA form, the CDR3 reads TGTGCCACCAGCAGAGAACGGGGGACGACCACAGATACGCAGTATTTT. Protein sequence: CATSRERGTTTDTQYF.

The CDR3 protein is CASTMPGGPYNEQFF. The CDR3 DNA reads TGTGCCAGTACAATGCCGGGAGGTCCCTACAATGAGCAGTTCTTC. J is TRBJ2-1 and V is TRBV19; 7 bases are a match to TRBD2. Trimming cost V 7 bases and J 2 bases; bases outside gene matches: 8. This CDR3 has 15 amino acids. CDR1 is LNHDA, CDR2 SQIVND, per germline (reference sequence).

CDR3 coding DNA: TGTGCCAGCACCCGGGACAGTCCCCACGAGCAGTACTTC. Translating it yields CASTRDSPHEQYF. V gene TRBV28 combines with J gene TRBJ2-7, with 7 positions matching TRBD1. V dropped 7 bases and J dropped 5; count of bases not matched to a gene: 8. CDR3 length: 13 residues. The V gene's germline CDR1 is MDHEN and CDR2 SYDVKM. Together with reference TRBV28 and TRBJ2-7, the CDR3 gives the full variable domain: DVKVTQSSRYLVKRTGEKVFLECVQDMDHENMFWYRQDPGLGLRLIYFSYDVKMKEKGDIPEGYSVSREKKERFSLILESASTNQTSMYLCASTRDSPHEQYFGPGTRLTVT.

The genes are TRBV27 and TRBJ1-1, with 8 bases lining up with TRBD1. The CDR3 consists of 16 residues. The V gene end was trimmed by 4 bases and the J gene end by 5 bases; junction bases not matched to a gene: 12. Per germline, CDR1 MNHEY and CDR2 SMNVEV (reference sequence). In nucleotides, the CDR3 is TGTGCCAGCAGTTCAGGGGGCGCCGAGGATTGGACTGAAGCTTTCTTT. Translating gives CASSSGGAEDWTEAFF.

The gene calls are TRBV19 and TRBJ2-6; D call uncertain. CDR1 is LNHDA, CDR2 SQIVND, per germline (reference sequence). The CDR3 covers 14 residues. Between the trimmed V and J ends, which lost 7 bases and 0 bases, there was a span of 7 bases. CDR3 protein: CASTDTSGANVLTF. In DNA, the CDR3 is TGTGCCAGTACCGACACCTCTGGGGCCAACGTCCTGACTTTC.

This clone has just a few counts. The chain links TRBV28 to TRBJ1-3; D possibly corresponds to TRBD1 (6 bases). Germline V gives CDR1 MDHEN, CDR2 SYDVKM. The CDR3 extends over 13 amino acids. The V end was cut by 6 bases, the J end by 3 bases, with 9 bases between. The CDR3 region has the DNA TGTGCCAGCAGCCAGGGGAATGGAAACACCATATATTTT. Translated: CASSQGNGNTIYF.

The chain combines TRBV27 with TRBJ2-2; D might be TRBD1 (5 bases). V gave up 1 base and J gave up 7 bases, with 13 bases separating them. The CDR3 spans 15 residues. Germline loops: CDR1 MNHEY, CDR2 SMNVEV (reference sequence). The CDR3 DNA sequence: TGTGCCAGCAGTTTATGGGCCAAAACAGGCGGGGAGCTGTTTTTT. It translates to CASSLWAKTGGELFF.

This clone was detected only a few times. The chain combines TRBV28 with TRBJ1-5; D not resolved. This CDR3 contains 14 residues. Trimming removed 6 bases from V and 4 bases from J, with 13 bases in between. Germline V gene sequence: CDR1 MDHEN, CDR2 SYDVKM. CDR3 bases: TGTGCCAGCAGAAAAATAGACAAGAATCAGCCCCAGCATTTT. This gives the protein CASRKIDKNQPQHF.

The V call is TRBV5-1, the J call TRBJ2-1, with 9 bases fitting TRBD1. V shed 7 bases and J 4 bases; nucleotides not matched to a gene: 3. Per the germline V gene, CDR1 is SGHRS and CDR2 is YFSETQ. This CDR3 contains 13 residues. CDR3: CASGGQGYNEQFF. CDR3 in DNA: TGCGCCAGCGGCGGACAGGGGTACAATGAGCAGTTCTTC.